This TCR beta chain is drawn from a study of shared clonotypes between healthy human individuals. This clone has just one count. The antigen is unknown. V was cut by 6 bases and J by 2 bases, with 13 bases left in between. The CDR3 totals 14 residues. Per the germline V gene, CDR1 is KGHSH and CDR2 is LQKENI. Naive CD45RA+ and memory CD45RA-negative subsets were split from CD4+ cells. Sorted-subset replicate PCR reactions were performed with 150 to 200 ng DNA, corresponding to 25,000 to 35,000 T cell genomes. Some clones are missing from TCRdb's copy, which holds only in-frame ones; the method was immunoSEQ multiplex PCR. Found here are roughly 2 million clones, approximately 95% of them singletons; the top ten hold roughly 0.13%. Study-level results: The expectation was that sequencing depth would affect clonotype sharing among donors.

The sequence derives from a man between 18 and 29 years old in good health. This sequence joins TRBV18 and TRBJ1-2; possibly TRBD1 for D (5 bases). Material: naive CD4+ T cells sorted from blood. Documented subset: CD45RA+ positively selected. CDR3 coding DNA: TGTGCCAGCTCTGCCAACTGGGGGAACTATGGCTACACCTTC. Its translation: CASSANWGNYGYTF.